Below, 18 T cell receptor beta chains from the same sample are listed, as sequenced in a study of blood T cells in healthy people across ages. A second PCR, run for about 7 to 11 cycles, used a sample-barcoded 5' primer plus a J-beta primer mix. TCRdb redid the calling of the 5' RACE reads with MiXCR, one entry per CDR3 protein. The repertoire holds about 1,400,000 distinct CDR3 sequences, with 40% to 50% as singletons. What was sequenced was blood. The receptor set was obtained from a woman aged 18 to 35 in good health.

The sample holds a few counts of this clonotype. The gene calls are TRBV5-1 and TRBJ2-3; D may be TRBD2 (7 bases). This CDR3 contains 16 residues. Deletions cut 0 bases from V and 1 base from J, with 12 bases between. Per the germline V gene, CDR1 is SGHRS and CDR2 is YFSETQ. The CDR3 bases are TGCGCCAGCAGCTTGGGAGGCGGGGGCCGCACAGATACGCAGTATTTT. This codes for CASSLGGGGRTDTQYF.

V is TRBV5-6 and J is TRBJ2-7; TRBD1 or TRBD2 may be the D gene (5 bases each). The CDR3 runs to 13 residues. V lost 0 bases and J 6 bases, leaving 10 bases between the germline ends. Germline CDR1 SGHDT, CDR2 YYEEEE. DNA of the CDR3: TGTGCCAGCAGCTTGGAGGGACGCCCCGAGCAGTACTTC. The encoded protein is CASSLEGRPEQYF.

The CDR3 loop is CASSQDAGTGGAWTYEQYF. The CDR3 nucleotides read TGTGCCAGCAGCCAAGATGCCGGGACAGGGGGCGCCTGGACCTACGAGCAGTACTTC. The rearrangement joins TRBV4-2 to TRBJ2-7, with 12 bases matching TRBD1. V shed 0 bases and J 2 bases; nucleotides not matched to a gene: 11. The CDR3 sequence is 19 residues long. Germline loops: CDR1 LGHNA, CDR2 YNFKEQ.

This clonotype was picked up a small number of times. The DNA for the CDR3 is TGTGCTAGCCGGGCCTCGAACACCGGGGAGCTGTTTTTT. Residues: CASRASNTGELFF. This chain links TRBV12-5 with TRBJ2-2; no firm D call. Germline V gene sequence: CDR1 LGHNT, CDR2 FRNRAP. CDR3 length: 13 amino acids. V was pared by 9 bases and J by 0 bases, with 8 bases between.

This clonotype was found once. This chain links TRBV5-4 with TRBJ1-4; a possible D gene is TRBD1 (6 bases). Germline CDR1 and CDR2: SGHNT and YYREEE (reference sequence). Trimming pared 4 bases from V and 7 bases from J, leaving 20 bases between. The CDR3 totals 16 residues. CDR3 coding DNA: TGTGCCAGCAGCCTTAAAACAGGGTCGGTTGGTGAAAAACTGTTTTTT. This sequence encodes CASSLKTGSVGEKLFF.

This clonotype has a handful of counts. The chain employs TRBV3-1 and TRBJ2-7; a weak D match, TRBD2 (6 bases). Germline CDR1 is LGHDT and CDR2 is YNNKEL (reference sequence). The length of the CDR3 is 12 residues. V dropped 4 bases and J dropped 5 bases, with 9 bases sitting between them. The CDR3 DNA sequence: TGTGCCAGCAGCCTGACTAGTAACGAGCAGTACTTC. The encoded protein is CASSLTSNEQYF.

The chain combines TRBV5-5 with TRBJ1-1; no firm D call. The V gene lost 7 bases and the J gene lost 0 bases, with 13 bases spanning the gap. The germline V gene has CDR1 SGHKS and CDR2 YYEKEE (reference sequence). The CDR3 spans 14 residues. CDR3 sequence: CASLKPGLNTEAFF. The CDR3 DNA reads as TGTGCCAGCTTGAAACCCGGATTGAACACTGAAGCTTTCTTT.

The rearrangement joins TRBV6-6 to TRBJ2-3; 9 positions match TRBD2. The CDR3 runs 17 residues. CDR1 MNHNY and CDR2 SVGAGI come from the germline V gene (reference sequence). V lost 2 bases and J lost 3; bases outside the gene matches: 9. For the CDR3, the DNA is TGTGCCAGCAGTTACCGAGCGGGGGGCTTGAAGACAGATACGCAGTATTTT. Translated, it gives CASSYRAGGLKTDTQYF.

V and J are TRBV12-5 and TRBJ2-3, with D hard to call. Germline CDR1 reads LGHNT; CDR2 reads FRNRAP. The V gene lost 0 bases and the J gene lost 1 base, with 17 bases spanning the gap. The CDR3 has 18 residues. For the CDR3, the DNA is TGTGCTAGTGGTTTGGTCTTAGAGAGCACGTCTGGCACAGATACGCAGTATTTT. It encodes CASGLVLESTSGTDTQYF.

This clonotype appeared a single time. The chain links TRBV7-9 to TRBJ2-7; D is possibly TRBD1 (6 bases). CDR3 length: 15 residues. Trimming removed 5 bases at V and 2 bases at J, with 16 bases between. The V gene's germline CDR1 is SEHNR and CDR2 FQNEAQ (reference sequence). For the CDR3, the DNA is TGTGCCAGCAGCCCACCTGACAGGATGACCTACGAGCAGTACTTC. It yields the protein CASSPPDRMTYEQYF. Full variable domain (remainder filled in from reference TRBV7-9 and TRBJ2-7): DTGVSQNPRHKITKRGQNVTFRCDPISEHNRLYWYRQTLGQGPEFLTYFQNEAQLEKSRLLSDRFSAERPKGSFSTLEIQRTEQGDSAMYLCASSPPDRMTYEQYFGPGTRLTVT.

The CDR3 region has the DNA TGTGCCAGCAGTTACTCGATACAGGCAGGCCCCAATGAGCAGTTCTTC. Its protein is CASSYSIQAGPNEQFF. V is TRBV6-5 and J is TRBJ2-1; tentative D call: TRBD1 (5 bases). The ends were cut back, 0 bases at V and 6 bases at J, with 15 bases in the middle. The germline gives CDR1 MNHEY, CDR2 SVGAGI. The CDR3 consists of 16 residues.

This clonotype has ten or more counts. CDR3 nucleotides: TGCGCCAGCAGCCGGACGGACCCTAGCACAGATACGCAGTATTTT. Protein sequence: CASSRTDPSTDTQYF. The rearrangement uses TRBV5-1 and TRBJ2-3; D gene ambiguous. The CDR3 totals 15 residues. Germline loops: CDR1 SGHRS, CDR2 YFSETQ. V dropped 4 bases and J dropped 0 bases, with 12 bases sitting between them.

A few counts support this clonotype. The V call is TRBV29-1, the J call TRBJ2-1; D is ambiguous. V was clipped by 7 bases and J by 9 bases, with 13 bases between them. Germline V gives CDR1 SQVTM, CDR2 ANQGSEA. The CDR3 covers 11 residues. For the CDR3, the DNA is TGCAGCGGAGGTAGGGATCGTGAGCAGTTCTTC. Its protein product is CSGGRDREQFF.

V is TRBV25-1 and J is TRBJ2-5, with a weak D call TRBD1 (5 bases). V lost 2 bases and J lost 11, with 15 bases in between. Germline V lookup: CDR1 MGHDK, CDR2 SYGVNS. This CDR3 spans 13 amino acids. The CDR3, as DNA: TGTGCCAGCAGTGAAACAGGTCCAATCGGGCAGTACTTC. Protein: CASSETGPIGQYF.

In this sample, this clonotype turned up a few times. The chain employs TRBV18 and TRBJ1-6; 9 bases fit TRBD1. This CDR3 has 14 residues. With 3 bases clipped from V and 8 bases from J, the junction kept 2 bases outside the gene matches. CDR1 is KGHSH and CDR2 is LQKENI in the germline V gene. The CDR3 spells CASSPGQGHSPLHF. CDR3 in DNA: TGTGCCAGCTCACCGGGACAGGGCCATTCACCCCTCCACTTT.

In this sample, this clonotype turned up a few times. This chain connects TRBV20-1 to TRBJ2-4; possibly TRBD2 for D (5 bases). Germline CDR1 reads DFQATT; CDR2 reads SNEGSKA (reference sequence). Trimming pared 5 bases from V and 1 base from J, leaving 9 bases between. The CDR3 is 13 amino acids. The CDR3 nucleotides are TGCAGTGCTGACGGGGATGCCAAAAACATTCAGTACTTC. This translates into CSADGDAKNIQYF.

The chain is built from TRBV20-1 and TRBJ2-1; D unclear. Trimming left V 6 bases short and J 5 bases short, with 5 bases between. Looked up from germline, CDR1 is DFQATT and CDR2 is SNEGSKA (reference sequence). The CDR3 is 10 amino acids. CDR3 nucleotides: TGCAGTGCCTACAACAATGAGCAGTTCTTC. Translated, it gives CSAYNNEQFF.

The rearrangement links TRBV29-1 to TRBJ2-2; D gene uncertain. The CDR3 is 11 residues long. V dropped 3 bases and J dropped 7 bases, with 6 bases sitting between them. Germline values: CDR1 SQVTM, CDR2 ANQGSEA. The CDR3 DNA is TGCAGCGTTGATTCGTACGGGGAGCTGTTTTTT. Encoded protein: CSVDSYGELFF.